The 7 T cell receptor beta chains in this list originate from one sample, sequenced in a study of Graves' ophthalmopathy and Graves' hyperthyroidism. Amplification targeted the TCR beta CDR3 regions, with RNA transcripts as the source material. An opening RT-PCR round employed HTBI primers and preceded a second-round multiplex PCR. Via MiXCR, TCRdb re-called the multiplex PCR reads, giving one row per CDR3 protein. Of almost 750,000 distinct CDR3 sequences in the sample, roughly 40% are singletons; the top ten hold around 40%. Sequenced input: peripheral blood. The receptors here all came from an adult man with Graves' ophthalmopathy.

The V gene is TRBV19, the J gene TRBJ1-2; 8 nucleotides match TRBD1. The CDR3 is 13 amino acids. The V and J ends lost 7 bases and 3 bases, in that order; junction bases with no gene match: 4. Per the germline V gene, CDR1 is LNHDA and CDR2 is SQIVND (reference sequence). The CDR3 spells CASTSGGDYGYTF. The CDR3 region has the DNA TGTGCCAGTACTTCAGGGGGCGACTATGGCTACACCTTC.

Many counts were recorded for this clonotype. The rearrangement joins TRBV2 to TRBJ1-2; maybe TRBD1 (6 bases). Germline V lookup: CDR1 SNHLY, CDR2 FYNNEI. The V and J ends lost 7 bases and 3 bases respectively, with 18 bases between them. The CDR3 sequence is 15 residues long. The CDR3 DNA is TGTGCCAGCATCGAGGGGGGGATACGAGACTATGGCTACACCTTC. Its protein product is CASIEGGIRDYGYTF. The variable domain in full, with the rest retrieved from reference TRBV2 and TRBJ1-2, is EPEVTQTPSHQVTQMGQEVILRCVPISNHLYFYWYRQILGQKVEFLVSFYNNEISEKSEIFDDQFSVERPDGSNFTLKIRSTKLEDSAMYFCASIEGGIRDYGYTFGSGTRLTVV.

This clonotype was recorded a few times. J is TRBJ1-2 and V is TRBV10-3, with a possible D match to TRBD1 (5 bases). The length of the CDR3 is 15 residues. Trimming cost V 10 bases and J 4 bases, with 22 bases left between them. The germline CDR1 and CDR2 sequences are ENHRY and SYGVKD. CDR3 nucleotide sequence: TGTGCCAGCACCAAAAGGCGTGGGGGAGTCTATGGCTACACCTTC. Translating gives CASTKRRGGVYGYTF.

The rearrangement uses TRBV7-2 and TRBJ1-1, with D perhaps TRBD1 (5 bases). V lost 5 bases and J lost 1, with 26 bases in between. Per germline, CDR1 SGHTA and CDR2 FQGNSA. The CDR3 extends over 19 amino acids. The CDR3 sequence is CASSPRLSGGYSRNTEAFF. The CDR3 region has the DNA TGTGCCAGCAGCCCACGTTTGTCGGGGGGATATAGCAGGAACACTGAAGCTTTCTTT. Drawing the rest from reference TRBV7-2 and TRBJ1-1, the complete variable domain is GAGVSQSPSNKVTEKGKDVELRCDPISGHTALYWYRQSLGQGLEFLIYFQGNSAPDKSGLPSDRFSAERTGGSVSTLTIQRTQQEDSAVYLCASSPRLSGGYSRNTEAFFGQGTRLTVV.

The chain employs TRBV25-1 and TRBJ2-7; no reliable D call. The germline gives CDR1 MGHDK, CDR2 SYGVNS. The CDR3 has 13 amino acids. The V end was cut by 3 bases, the J end by 3 bases, with 9 bases between. CDR3: CASSDSSFYEQYF. CDR3 coding DNA: TGTGCCAGCAGTGATAGTAGCTTCTACGAGCAGTACTTC.

A few counts support this clonotype. The genes are TRBV4-1 and TRBJ2-6, with a possible D match to TRBD1 (5 bases). The CDR3 covers 14 residues. Trimming removed 3 bases from V and 3 bases from J, with 6 bases in between. Germline V gives CDR1 MGHRA, CDR2 YSYEKL. The CDR3 bases are TGCGCCAGCAGCCAGGGGCATGGGGCCAACGTCCTGACTTTC. Encoded protein: CASSQGHGANVLTF.

A word on this clonotype: A much bigger clone sits one base away, suggesting this may be a read error. This CDR3 is missing its conserved last phenylalanine or tryptophan, likely due to a read error. The V gene is TRBV25-1, the J gene TRBJ2-2, with D unresolved. The V gene lost 2 bases and the J gene lost 8 bases, with 6 bases spanning the gap. The length of the CDR3 is 12 residues. The germline V gene has CDR1 MGHDK and CDR2 SYGVNS. CDR3 protein: CASSERAGELFL. In DNA form, the CDR3 reads TGTGCCAGCAGTGAAAGGGCAGGGGAGCTGTTTCTT.